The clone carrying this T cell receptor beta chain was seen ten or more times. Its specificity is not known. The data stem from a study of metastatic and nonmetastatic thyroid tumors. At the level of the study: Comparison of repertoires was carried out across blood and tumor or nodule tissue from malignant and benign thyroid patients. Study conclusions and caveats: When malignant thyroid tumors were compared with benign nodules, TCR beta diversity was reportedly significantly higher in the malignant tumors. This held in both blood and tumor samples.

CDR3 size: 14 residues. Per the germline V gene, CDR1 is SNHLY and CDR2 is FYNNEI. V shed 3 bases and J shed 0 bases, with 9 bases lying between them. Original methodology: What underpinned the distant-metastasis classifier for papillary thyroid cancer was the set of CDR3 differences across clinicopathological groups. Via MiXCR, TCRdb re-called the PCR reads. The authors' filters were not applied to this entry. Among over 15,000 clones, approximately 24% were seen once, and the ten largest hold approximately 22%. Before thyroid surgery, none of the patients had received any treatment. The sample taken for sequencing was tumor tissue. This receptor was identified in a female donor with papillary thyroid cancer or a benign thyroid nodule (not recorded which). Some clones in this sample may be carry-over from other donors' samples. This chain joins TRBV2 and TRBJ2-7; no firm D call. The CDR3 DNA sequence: TGTGCCAGCAGTGAGTGGCCCCGCTCCTACGAGCAGTACTTC. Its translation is CASSEWPRSYEQYF.